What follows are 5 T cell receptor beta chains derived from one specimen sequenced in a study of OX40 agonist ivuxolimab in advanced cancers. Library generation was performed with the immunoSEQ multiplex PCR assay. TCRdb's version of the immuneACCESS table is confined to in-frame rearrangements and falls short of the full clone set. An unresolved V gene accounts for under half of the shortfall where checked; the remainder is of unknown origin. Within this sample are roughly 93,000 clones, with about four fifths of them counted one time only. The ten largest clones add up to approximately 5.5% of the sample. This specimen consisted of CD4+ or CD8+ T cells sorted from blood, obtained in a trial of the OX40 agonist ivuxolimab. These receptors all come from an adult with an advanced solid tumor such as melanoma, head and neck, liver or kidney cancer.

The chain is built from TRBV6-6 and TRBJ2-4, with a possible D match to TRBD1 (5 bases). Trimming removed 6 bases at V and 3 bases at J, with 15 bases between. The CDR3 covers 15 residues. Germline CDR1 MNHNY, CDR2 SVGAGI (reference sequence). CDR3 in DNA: TGTGCCAGCAGAGACCCTGGGCAGGGCAAAAACATTCAGTACTTC. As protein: CASRDPGQGKNIQYF.

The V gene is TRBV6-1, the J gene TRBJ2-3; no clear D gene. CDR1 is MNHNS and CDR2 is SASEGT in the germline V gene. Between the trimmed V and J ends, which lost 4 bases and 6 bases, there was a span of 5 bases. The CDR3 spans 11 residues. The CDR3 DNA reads TGTGCCAGCAGTGTGGAGGATACGCAGTATTTT. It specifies CASSVEDTQYF.

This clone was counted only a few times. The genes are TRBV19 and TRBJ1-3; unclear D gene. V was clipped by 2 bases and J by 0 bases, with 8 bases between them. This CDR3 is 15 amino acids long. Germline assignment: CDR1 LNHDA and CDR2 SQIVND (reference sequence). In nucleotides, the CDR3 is TGTGCCAGTAGTATACCCGGATACTCTGGAAACACCATATATTTT. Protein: CASSIPGYSGNTIYF.

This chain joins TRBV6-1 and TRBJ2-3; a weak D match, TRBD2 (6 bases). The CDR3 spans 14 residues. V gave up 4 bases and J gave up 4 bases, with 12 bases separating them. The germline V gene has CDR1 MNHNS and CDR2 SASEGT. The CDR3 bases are TGTGCCAGCAGTGGAGCGACTAGTGCAGATACGCAGTATTTT. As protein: CASSGATSADTQYF.

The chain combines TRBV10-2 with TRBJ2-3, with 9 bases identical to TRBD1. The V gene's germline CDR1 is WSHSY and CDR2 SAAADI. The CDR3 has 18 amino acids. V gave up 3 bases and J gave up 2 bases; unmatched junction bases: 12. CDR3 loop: CASSDGLQGAMITDTQYF. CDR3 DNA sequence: TGCGCCAGCAGTGACGGGTTACAGGGGGCTATGATCACAGATACGCAGTATTTT.